This is a list of T cell receptor beta chains from one sample in a study of identical twins. TCRdb itself ran the 5' RACE reads through MiXCR, one entry per CDR3 protein. The sample shows 200,000 to 250,000 distinct CDR3 sequences, approximately 7% of them seen only once. This sample was shared with a second study, whose subject was yellow fever vaccine responses in identical twins.

The sequenced material came from memory (CD45RO+) T cells sorted from blood. Receptor source: a woman between 18 and 29 years old in good health. Both conserved end residues are part of each CDR3. Each record gives: V gene, clone size, J gene, D gene, CDR3 DNA, CDR3 protein. A D gene is named only where the DNA matches it firmly. The listing skips clone size in some rows; elsewhere it reads once, few, many or a size class.

V gene: TRBV7-7; clone size: many; J gene: TRBJ2-2; D gene: .; CDR3 DNA: TGTGCCAGCAGCCCATTAGCCGGGGAGCTGTTTTTT; CDR3 protein: CASSPLAGELFF
V gene: TRBV5-1; clone size: many; J gene: TRBJ2-2; D gene: .; CDR3 DNA: TGCGCCAGCAGCTTGGGGTCCTGGGATATCAGGGAGCTGTTTTTT; CDR3 protein: CASSLGSWDIRELFF
V gene: TRBV9; clone size: .; J gene: TRBJ2-3; D gene: .; CDR3 DNA: TGTGCCAGCAGCGCCCTTACCGGGCTCAGTGGAGATACGCAGTATTTT; CDR3 protein: CASSALTGLSGDTQYF
V gene: TRBV24-1; clone size: .; J gene: TRBJ2-1; D gene: .; CDR3 DNA: TGTGCCACCAGCGAACAGGACTTCCGGATTAATGAGCAGTTCTTC; CDR3 protein: CATSEQDFRINEQFF
V gene: TRBV5-6; clone size: few; J gene: TRBJ2-1; D gene: TRBD2; CDR3 DNA: TGTGCCAGCAGCCCGATGACTAGCGGGAGGGTCAATGAGCAGTTCTTC; CDR3 protein: CASSPMTSGRVNEQFF
V gene: TRBV7-6; clone size: few; J gene: TRBJ2-1; D gene: TRBD2; CDR3 DNA: TGTGCCAGCAGCTTATCAGGCGGGGGGCCCTACAATGAGCAGTTCTTC; CDR3 protein: CASSLSGGGPYNEQFF
V gene: TRBV6-1; clone size: few; J gene: TRBJ2-1; D gene: .; CDR3 DNA: TGTGCCAGCACCGAGCGTCAACTCAATGAGCAGTTCTTC; CDR3 protein: CASTERQLNEQFF
V gene: TRBV12-3/TRBV12-4; clone size: .; J gene: TRBJ2-6; D gene: TRBD1; CDR3 DNA: TGTGCCAGCAGTGGACAGGGGAGCTCTGGGGCCAACGTCCTGACTTTC; CDR3 protein: CASSGQGSSGANVLTF
V gene: TRBV20-1; clone size: few; J gene: TRBJ2-3; D gene: .; CDR3 DNA: TGCAGTGCTAGCCGTGGGCAAGATACGCAGTATTTT; CDR3 protein: CSASRGQDTQYF
V gene: TRBV20-1; clone size: .; J gene: TRBJ1-6; D gene: TRBD1; CDR3 DNA: TGCAGTGCTAGGACAGGGGGAAACTCCTATAATTCACCCCTCCACTTT; CDR3 protein: CSARTGGNSYNSPLHF
V gene: TRBV10-3; clone size: .; J gene: TRBJ2-4; D gene: TRBD2; CDR3 DNA: TGTGCCATCAGTGGAGGGACTAGCGGCGATAAAAACATTCAGTACTTC; CDR3 protein: CAISGGTSGDKNIQYF
V gene: TRBV28; clone size: .; J gene: TRBJ2-7; D gene: TRBD2; CDR3 DNA: TGTGCCAGCAGTGCGACTAGCGGGTCCTACGAGCAGTACTTC; CDR3 protein: CASSATSGSYEQYF
V gene: TRBV7-6; clone size: .; J gene: TRBJ2-1; D gene: .; CDR3 DNA: TGTGCCAGCAGCTTAGGAGGGTATCAGACCTACAATGAGCAGTTCTTC; CDR3 protein: CASSLGGYQTYNEQFF
V gene: TRBV5-1; clone size: many; J gene: TRBJ2-2; D gene: TRBD1; CDR3 DNA: TGCGCCAGCAGCTCAGGACAGGGGACTCCCACCGGGGAGCTGTTTTTT; CDR3 protein: CASSSGQGTPTGELFF
V gene: TRBV6-1; clone size: few; J gene: TRBJ1-1; D gene: .; CDR3 DNA: TGTGCCAGCAGGAGCAGGGGCACGAACACTGAAGCTTTCTTT; CDR3 protein: CASRSRGTNTEAFF
V gene: TRBV7-6; clone size: few; J gene: TRBJ2-1; D gene: TRBD1; CDR3 DNA: TGTGCCAGCAGCCAGGGACAGGGAATATTCAATGAGCAGTTCTTC; CDR3 protein: CASSQGQGIFNEQFF
V gene: TRBV6-1; clone size: .; J gene: TRBJ2-5; D gene: .; CDR3 DNA: TGTGCCAGCACGCCGACAGGACGAACCAAAGAGACCCAGTACTTC; CDR3 protein: CASTPTGRTKETQYF
V gene: TRBV12-3/TRBV12-4; clone size: many; J gene: TRBJ2-1; D gene: TRBD2; CDR3 DNA: TGTGCCAGCAGTTTAGGGACTAGCGGGAGTTCGTTTGAGCAGTTCTTC; CDR3 protein: CASSLGTSGSSFEQFF
V gene: TRBV20-1; clone size: .; J gene: TRBJ2-7; D gene: TRBD2; CDR3 DNA: TGCAGTGCTTGGACTAGCGGCTACGAGCAGTACTTC; CDR3 protein: CSAWTSGYEQYF
V gene: TRBV20-1; clone size: many; J gene: TRBJ2-3; D gene: .; CDR3 DNA: TGCAGTGCTAGCCCCTGGGCCGCTATCGCAGATACGCAGTATTTT; CDR3 protein: CSASPWAAIADTQYF
V gene: TRBV12-3/TRBV12-4; clone size: many; J gene: TRBJ1-6; D gene: .; CDR3 DNA: TGTGCCAGCAGTTACAGTTCCAATTCACCCCTCCACTTT; CDR3 protein: CASSYSSNSPLHF
V gene: TRBV10-3; clone size: many; J gene: TRBJ2-7; D gene: TRBD2; CDR3 DNA: TGTGCCATCAGTCGGACTAGCGGGAGGAAACCCCCCTACGAGCAGTACTTC; CDR3 protein: CAISRTSGRKPPYEQYF
V gene: TRBV12-3/TRBV12-4; clone size: many; J gene: TRBJ2-3; D gene: TRBD1; CDR3 DNA: TGTGCCAGCAGCAACCGGAACAGGGGCGTTTTGGATACGCAGTATTTT; CDR3 protein: CASSNRNRGVLDTQYF
V gene: TRBV12-3/TRBV12-4; clone size: many; J gene: TRBJ2-7; D gene: .; CDR3 DNA: TGTGCCAGCAGTTTAAATCGGGGCAGGTACGAGCAGTACTTC; CDR3 protein: CASSLNRGRYEQYF
V gene: TRBV28; clone size: few; J gene: TRBJ2-2; D gene: TRBD2; CDR3 DNA: TGTGCCAGCAGGGTGACTAGCGGGAGCCCCGGGGAGCTGTTTTTT; CDR3 protein: CASRVTSGSPGELFF
V gene: TRBV9; clone size: few; J gene: TRBJ1-1; D gene: .; CDR3 DNA: TGTGCCAGCAGCTCAGGACACTCTGAAGCTTTCTTT; CDR3 protein: CASSSGHSEAFF
V gene: TRBV28; clone size: .; J gene: TRBJ1-1; D gene: .; CDR3 DNA: TGTGCCAGCAGTTGGGGCAGGGGACTTTACACTGAAGCTTTCTTT; CDR3 protein: CASSWGRGLYTEAFF
V gene: TRBV6-1; clone size: .; J gene: TRBJ2-3; D gene: TRBD2; CDR3 DNA: TGTGCCAGCACCCAGAGGGCGACTAGCCCAAATACGCAGTATTTT; CDR3 protein: CASTQRATSPNTQYF